The text below deals with one T cell receptor beta chain. What it binds is unknown. Amplification of TCR beta CDR3 regions used RNA as the template. The HTBI primer set served for first-round RT-PCR of the TCR CDR3. TCRdb used MiXCR to reprocess the multiplex PCR reads, holding one entry per CDR3 protein. The top ten clones hold about 33% of a sample with some 250,000 distinct CDR3 sequences, roughly 15% of them seen once. This entry belongs to a study of T cells in Graves' hyperthyroidism and ophthalmopathy. Study in general: Before treatment of any kind, peripheral blood was taken at initial diagnosis.

Germline CDR1 DFQATT, CDR2 SNEGSKA (reference sequence). Trimming removed 0 bases from V and 3 bases from J, with 10 bases in between. The CDR3 runs 14 residues. Overall study results and limits: Blood samples included most of the expanded thyroid clonotypes exceeding 0.001.

Blood dates from first hyperthyroidism diagnosis, before any ophthalmopathy symptoms. This sequence joins TRBV20-1 and TRBJ2-3; tentatively, D is TRBD1 (6 bases). The TCR originated in a woman between 50 and 59 years old with Graves' hyperthyroidism that later progressed to Graves' ophthalmopathy. The material sequenced was blood. The CDR3 DNA is TGCAGTGCTAGAGATGGGGGCTTAACAGATACGCAGTATTTT. Protein: CSARDGGLTDTQYF.